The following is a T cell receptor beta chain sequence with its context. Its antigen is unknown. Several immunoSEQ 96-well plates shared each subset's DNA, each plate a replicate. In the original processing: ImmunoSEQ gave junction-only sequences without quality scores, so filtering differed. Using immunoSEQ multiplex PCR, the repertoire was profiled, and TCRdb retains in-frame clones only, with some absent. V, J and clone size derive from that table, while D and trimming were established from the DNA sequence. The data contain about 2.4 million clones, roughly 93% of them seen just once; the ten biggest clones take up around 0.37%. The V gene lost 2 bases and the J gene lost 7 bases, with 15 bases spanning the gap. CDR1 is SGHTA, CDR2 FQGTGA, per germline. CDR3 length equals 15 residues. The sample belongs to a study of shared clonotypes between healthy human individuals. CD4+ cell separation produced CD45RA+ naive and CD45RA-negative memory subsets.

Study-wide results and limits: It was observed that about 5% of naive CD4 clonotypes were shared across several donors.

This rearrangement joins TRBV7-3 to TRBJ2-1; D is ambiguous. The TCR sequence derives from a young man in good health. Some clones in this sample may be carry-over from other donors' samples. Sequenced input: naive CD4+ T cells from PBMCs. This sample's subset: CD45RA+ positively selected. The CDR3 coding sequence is TGTGCCAGCAGCTTACAGTCACACGATACGAATGAGCAGTTCTTC. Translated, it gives CASSLQSHDTNEQFF.